Described below is a single T cell receptor (beta chain) sequence and its context. The assay was immunoSEQ multiplex PCR, and TCRdb's table has in-frame clones only and misses some. The sample has tens of thousands of clones; around 96% are singletons. This sample was taken from a study of technical replicates of blood from a handful of donors. CDR3 length: 13 residues. With 3 bases removed from V and 8 bases from J, the gap between germline ends came to 13 bases. The V gene's germline CDR1 is LNHDA and CDR2 SQIVND (reference sequence). V and J are TRBV19 and TRBJ1-2; D is undetermined. The clonotype was recovered from a human donor in good health. Source material: T cells isolated from PBMCs. In DNA, the CDR3 is TGTGCCAGTAGTATCGGAGGGTTGGGCGGCTACACCTTC. It translates to CASSIGGLGGYTF.